Described below is a single TCR beta chain sequence and its context. Its cognate antigen is unknown. This CDR3 contains 17 residues. The V segment lost 2 bases and the J segment 3 bases; nucleotides outside the gene matches: 9. Germline CDR1 and CDR2: MNHEY and SMNVEV (reference sequence). Repertoires were generated with immunoSEQ multiplex PCR, while TCRdb's copy carries only in-frame clones and drops some. The sample includes under 550,000 clones, 75% to 95% of them seen just once. Treatment meaning: around 19 received Ad26.COV2.S at low or high dose, single or two shots; roughly five received placebo; per-sample allocation not given. Vaccine and placebo recipients were sampled on day 63 after the first injection. These data come from a study of Ad26.COV2.S vaccination and SARS-CoV-2 variants. At the level of the study: Participant was drawn from the COV1001 Ad26.COV2.S trial arm.

Study-wide points: Similar non-spike TCR breadth was observed in recipients of vaccine and of placebo. From the TCR breadth and depth analyses, total T cell responses may have been underestimated.

Sequencing was performed on peripheral blood, taken in a trial of Ad26.COV2.S vaccine versus placebo. The TCR was taken from a person between 18 and 59 years old who received the Ad26.COV2.S COVID-19 vaccine or a placebo. The rearrangement links TRBV27 to TRBJ2-1; 8 nucleotides line up with TRBD1. CDR3 DNA: TGTGCCAGCAGTTTAGGTTCCGGACAGGGCCTCTACAATGAGCAGTTCTTC. Translated, it gives CASSLGSGQGLYNEQFF.